This entry features one T cell receptor beta chain sequence. The antigen is unknown. TCRdb fed the 5' RACE reads into MiXCR, producing one record per CDR3 protein. The table lists under 45,000 distinct CDR3 sequences, 6% to 9.5% of them singletons. Time point in this sample: blood at routine non-recurrence follow-up after resection. Unsorted whole RNA from tumor, nontumor lung or frozen PBMC underwent sequencing. This entry belongs to a study of spatial heterogeneity in lung cancer. Study-wide background: Sequencing covered available follow-up PBMC samples collected a median of roughly 2 years after resection. In the raw reads, each unique TCR and UMI combination was present more than ten times on average. Study results and limitations: Circulating ubiquitous expanded tumor TCRs were observed more frequently at resection than at follow-up.

Material: PBMCs, obtained at follow-up. This TCR came from a male donor with early-stage non-small cell lung cancer.

In nucleotides, the CDR3 is TGTGCCAGCATTGCAGGGAGCACCGGGGAGCTGTTTTTT. It encodes CASIAGSTGELFF. The chain joins TRBV12-3 or TRBV12-4 to TRBJ2-2; D might be TRBD1 or TRBD2, each matching 5 bases. CDR3 length: 13 residues. The V end lost 7 bases, the J end lost 4 bases, and 10 bases lay between the germline ends.